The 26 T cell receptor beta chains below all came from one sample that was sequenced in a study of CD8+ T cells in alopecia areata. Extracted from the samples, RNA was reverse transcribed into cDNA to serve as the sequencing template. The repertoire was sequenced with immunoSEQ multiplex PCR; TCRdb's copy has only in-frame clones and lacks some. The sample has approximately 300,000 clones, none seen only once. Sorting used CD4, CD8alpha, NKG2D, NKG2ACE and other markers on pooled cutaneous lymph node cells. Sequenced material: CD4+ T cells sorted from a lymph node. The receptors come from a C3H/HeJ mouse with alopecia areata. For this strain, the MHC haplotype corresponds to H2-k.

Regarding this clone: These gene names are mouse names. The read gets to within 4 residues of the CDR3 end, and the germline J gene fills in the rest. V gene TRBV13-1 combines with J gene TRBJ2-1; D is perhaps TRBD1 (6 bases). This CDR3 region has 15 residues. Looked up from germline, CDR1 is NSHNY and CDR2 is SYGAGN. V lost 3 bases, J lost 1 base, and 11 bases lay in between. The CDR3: CASSAPGTNYAEQFF. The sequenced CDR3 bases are TGTGCCAGCAGTGCCCCCGGGACAAACTATGCT.

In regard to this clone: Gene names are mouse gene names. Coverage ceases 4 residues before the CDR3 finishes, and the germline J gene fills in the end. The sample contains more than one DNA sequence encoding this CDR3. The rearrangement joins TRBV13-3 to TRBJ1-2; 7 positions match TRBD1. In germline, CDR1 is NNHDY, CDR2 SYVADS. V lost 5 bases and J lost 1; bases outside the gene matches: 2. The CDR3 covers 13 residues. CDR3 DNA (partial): TGTGCCAGCAGCAGGGACAGAAACTCC. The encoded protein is CASSRDRNS. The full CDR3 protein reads CASSRDRNSDYTF.

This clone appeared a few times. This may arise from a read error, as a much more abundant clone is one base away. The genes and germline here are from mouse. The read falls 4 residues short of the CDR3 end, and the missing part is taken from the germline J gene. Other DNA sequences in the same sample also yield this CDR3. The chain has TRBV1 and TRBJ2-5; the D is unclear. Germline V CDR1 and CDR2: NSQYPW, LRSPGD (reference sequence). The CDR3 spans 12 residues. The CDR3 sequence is CTCSADGDTQYF. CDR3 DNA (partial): TGCACCTGCAGTGCAGATGGAGAC.

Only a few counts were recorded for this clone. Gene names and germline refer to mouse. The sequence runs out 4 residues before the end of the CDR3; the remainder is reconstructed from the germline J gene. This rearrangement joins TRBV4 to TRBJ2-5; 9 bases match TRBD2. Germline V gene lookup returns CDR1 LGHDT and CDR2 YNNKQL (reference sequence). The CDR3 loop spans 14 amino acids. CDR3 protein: CASSKLGGGDTQYF. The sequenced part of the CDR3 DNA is TGTGCCAGCAGCAAACTGGGGGGTGGAGAC.

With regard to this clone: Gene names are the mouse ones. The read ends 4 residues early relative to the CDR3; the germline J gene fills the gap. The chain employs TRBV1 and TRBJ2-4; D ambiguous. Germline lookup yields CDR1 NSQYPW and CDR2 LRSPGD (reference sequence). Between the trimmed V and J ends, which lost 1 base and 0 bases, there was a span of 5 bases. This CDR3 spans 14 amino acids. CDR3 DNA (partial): TGCACCTGCAGTGCAGTCAATAGTCAAAAC. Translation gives CTCSAVNSQN. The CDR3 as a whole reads CTCSAVNSQNTLYF.

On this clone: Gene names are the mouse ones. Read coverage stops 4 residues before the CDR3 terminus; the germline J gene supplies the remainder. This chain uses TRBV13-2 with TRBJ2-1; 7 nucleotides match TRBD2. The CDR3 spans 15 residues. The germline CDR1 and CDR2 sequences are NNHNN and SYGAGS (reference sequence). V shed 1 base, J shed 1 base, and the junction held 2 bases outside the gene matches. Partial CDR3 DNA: TGTGCCAGCGGTGATACTGGGGCAAACTATGCT. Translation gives CASGDTGANYA. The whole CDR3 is CASGDTGANYAEQFF.

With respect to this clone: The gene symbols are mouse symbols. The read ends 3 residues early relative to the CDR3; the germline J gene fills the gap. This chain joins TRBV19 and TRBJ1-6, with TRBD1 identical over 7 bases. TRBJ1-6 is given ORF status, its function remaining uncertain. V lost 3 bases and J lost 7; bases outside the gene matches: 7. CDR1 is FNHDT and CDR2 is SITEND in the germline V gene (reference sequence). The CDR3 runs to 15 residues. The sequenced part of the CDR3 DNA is TGTGCCAGCAGTACCTCCGCGGGACAGAATTCGCCC. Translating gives CASSTSAGQNSP. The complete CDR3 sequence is CASSTSAGQNSPLYF.

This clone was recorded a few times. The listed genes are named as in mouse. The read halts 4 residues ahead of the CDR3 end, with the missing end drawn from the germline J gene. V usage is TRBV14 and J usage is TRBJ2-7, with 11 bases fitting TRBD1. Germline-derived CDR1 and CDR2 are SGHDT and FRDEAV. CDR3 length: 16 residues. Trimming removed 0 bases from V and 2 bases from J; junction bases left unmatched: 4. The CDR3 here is CASSFSPGQGAYEQYF. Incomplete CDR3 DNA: TGTGCCAGCAGTTTCTCCCCGGGACAGGGGGCCTAT.

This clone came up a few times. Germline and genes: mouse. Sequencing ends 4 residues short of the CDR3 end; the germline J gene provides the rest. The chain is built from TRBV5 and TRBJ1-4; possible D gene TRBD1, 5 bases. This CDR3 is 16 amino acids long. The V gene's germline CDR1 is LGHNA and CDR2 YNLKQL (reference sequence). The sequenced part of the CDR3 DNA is TGTGCCAGCAGCCCAACCGGGGGGACTGGGGGCGAA. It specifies CASSPTGGTGGE. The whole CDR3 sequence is CASSPTGGTGGERLFF.

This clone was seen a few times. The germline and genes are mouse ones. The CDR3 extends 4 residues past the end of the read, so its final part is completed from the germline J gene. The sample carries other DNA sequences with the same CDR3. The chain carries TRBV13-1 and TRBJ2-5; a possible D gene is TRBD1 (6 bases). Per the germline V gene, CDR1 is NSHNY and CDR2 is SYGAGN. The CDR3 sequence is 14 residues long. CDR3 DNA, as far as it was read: TGTGCCAGCAGTGATGGCAGGGGAGGCGAC. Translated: CASSDGRGGD. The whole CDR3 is CASSDGRGGDTQYF.

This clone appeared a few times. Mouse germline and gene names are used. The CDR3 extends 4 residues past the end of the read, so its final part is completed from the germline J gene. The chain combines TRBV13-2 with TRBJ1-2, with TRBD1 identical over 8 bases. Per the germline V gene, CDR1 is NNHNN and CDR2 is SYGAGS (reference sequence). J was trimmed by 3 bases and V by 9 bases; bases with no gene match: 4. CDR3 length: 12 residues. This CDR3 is CATAGGHSDYTF. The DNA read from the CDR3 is TGTGCCACGGCAGGGGGCCACTCC.

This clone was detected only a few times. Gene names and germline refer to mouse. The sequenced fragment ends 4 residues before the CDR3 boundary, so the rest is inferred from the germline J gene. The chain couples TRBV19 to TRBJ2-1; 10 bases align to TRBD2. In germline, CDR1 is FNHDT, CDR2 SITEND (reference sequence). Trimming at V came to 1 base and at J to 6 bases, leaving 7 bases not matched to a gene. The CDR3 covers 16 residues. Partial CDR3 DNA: TGTGCCAGCAGTATAACCTGGGGGGGCATGTCTGCT. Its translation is CASSITWGGMSA. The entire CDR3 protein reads CASSITWGGMSAEQFF.

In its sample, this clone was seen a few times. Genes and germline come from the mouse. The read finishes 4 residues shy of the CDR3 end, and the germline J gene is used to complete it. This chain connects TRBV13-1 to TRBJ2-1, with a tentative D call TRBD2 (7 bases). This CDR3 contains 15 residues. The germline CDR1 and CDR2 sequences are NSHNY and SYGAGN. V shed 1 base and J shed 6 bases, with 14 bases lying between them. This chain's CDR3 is CASSDSWGALAEQFF. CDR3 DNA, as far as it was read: TGTGCCAGCAGTGATAGTTGGGGGGCGCTTGCT.

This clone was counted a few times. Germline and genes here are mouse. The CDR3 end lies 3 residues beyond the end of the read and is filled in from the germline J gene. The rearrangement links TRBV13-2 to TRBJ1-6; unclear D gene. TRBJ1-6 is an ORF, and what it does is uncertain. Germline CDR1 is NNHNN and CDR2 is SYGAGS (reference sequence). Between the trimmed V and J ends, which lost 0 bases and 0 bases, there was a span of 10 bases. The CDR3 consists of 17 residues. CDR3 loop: CASGDAPAFSYNSPLYF. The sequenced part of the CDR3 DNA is TGTGCCAGCGGTGATGCTCCAGCCTTTTCCTATAATTCGCCC.

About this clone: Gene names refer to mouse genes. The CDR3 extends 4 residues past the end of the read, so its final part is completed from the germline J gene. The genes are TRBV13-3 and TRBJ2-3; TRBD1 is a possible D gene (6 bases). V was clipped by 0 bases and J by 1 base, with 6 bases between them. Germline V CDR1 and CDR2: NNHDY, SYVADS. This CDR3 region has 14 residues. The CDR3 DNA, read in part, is TGTGCCAGCAGTGATGACAGGGGTGCAGAA. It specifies CASSDDRGAE. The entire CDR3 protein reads CASSDDRGAETLYF.

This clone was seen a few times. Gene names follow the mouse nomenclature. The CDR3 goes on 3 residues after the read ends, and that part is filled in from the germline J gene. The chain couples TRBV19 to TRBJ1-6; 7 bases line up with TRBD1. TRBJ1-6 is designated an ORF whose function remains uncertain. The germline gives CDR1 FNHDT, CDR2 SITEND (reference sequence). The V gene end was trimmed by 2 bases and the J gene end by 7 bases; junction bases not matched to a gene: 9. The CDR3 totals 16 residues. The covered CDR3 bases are TGTGCCAGCAGTATTTTTGGCAGGGGGGACAATTCGCCC. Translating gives CASSIFGRGDNSP. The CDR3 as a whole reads CASSIFGRGDNSPLYF.

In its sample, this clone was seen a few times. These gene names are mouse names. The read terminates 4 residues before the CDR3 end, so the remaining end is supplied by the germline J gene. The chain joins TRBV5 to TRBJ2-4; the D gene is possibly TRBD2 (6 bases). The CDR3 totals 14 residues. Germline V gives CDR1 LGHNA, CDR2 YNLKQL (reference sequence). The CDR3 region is CASSPPGLLNTLYF. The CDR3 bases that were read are TGTGCCAGCAGCCCCCCGGGACTCCTAAAC.

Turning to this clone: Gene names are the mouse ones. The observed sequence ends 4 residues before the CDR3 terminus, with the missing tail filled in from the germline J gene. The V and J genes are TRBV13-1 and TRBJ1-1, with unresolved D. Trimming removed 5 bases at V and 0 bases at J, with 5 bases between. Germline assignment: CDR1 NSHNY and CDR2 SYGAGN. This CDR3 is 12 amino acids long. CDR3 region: CASRRANTEVFF. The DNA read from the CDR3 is TGTGCCAGCAGGAGGGCAAACACA.

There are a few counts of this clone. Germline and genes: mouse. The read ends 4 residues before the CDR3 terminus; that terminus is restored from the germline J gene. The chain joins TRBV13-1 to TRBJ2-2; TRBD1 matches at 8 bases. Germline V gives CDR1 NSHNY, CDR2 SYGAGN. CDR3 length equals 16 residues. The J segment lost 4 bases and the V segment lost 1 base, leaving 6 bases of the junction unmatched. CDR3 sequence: CASSDWQGAGTGQLYF. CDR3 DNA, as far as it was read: TGTGCCAGCAGTGATTGGCAGGGGGCGGGCACCGGG.

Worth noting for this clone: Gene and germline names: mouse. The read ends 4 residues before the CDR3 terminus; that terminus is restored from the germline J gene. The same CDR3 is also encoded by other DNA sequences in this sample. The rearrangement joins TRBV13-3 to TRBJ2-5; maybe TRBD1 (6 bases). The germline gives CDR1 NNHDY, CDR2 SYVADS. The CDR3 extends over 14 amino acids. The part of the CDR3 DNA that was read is TGTGCCAGCAGTGATCGGCAGGGGCGAGAC. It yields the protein CASSDRQGRD. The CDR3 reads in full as CASSDRQGRDTQYF. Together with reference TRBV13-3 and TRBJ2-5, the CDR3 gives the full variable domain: EAAVTQSPRSKVAVTGGKVTLSCHQTNNHDYMYWYRQDTGHGLRLIHYSYVADSTEKGDIPDGYKASRPSQENFSLILELASLSQTAVYFCASSDRQGRDTQYFGPGTRLLVL.

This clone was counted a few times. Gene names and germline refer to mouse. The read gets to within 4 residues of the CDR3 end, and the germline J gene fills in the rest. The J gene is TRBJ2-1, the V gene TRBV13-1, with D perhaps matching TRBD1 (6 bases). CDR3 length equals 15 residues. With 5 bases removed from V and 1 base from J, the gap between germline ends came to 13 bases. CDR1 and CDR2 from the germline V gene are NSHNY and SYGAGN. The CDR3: CASSPFTGNYAEQFF. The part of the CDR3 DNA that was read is TGTGCCAGCAGCCCCTTCACAGGGAACTATGCT.

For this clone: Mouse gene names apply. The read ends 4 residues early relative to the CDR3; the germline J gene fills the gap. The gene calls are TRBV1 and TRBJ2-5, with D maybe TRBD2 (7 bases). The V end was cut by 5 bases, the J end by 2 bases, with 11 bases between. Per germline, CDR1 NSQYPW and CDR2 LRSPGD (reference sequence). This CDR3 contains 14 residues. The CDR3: CTCSPGGGQDTQYF. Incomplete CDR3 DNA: TGCACCTGCAGTCCGGGGGGCGGCCAAGAC.

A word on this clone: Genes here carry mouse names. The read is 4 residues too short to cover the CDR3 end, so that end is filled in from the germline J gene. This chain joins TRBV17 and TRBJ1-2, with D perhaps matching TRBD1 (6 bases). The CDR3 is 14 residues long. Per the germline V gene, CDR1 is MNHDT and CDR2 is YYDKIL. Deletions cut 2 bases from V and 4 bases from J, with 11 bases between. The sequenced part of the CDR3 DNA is TGTGCTAGCAGTAGACAGGGGACGGGCTCC. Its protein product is CASSRQGTGS. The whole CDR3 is CASSRQGTGSDYTF.

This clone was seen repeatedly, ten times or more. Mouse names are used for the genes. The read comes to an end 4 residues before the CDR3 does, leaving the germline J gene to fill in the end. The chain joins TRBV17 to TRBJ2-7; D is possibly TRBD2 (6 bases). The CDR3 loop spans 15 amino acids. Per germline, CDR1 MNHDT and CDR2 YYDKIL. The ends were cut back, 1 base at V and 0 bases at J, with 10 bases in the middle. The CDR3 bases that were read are TGTGCTAGCAGTAGAGGAATGGGGGTCTCCTAT. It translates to CASSRGMGVSY. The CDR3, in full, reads CASSRGMGVSYEQYF.

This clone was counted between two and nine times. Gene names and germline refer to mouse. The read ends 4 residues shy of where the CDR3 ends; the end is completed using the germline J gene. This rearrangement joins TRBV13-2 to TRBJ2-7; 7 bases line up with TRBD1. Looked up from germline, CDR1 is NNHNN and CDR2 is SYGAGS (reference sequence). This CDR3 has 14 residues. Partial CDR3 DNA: TGTGCCAGCGGTGATAGGACAGGCTCTTAT. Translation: CASGDRTGSY. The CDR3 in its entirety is CASGDRTGSYEQYF.

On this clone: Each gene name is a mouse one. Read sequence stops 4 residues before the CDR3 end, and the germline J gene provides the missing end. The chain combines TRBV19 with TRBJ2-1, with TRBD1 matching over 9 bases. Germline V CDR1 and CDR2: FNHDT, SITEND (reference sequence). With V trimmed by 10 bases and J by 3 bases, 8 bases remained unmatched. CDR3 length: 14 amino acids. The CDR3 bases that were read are TGTGCCGCTGTACCGGGACAGGGCTATGCT. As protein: CAAVPGQGYA. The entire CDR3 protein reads CAAVPGQGYAEQFF. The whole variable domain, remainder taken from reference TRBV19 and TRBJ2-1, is GGIITQTPKFLIGQEGQKLTLKCQQNFNHDTMYWYRQDSGKGLRLIYYSITENDLQKGDLSEGYDASREKKSSFSLTVTSAQKNEMAVFLCAAVPGQGYAEQFFGPGTRLTVL.